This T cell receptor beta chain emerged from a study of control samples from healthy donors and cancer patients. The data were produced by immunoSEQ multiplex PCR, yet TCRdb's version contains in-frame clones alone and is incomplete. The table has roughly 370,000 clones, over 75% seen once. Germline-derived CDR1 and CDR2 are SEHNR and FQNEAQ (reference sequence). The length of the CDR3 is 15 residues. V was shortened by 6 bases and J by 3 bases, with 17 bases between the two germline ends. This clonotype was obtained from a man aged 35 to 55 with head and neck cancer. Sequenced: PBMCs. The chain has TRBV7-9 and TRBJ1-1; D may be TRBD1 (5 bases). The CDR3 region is CASRGGPQKDTEAFF. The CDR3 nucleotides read TGTGCCAGCAGGGGGGGACCTCAAAAAGACACTGAAGCTTTCTTT. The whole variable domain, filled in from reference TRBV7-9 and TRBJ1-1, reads DTGVSQNPRHKITKRGQNVTFRCDPISEHNRLYWYRQTLGQGPEFLTYFQNEAQLEKSRLLSDRFSAERPKGSFSTLEIQRTEQGDSAMYLCASRGGPQKDTEAFFGQGTRLTVV.